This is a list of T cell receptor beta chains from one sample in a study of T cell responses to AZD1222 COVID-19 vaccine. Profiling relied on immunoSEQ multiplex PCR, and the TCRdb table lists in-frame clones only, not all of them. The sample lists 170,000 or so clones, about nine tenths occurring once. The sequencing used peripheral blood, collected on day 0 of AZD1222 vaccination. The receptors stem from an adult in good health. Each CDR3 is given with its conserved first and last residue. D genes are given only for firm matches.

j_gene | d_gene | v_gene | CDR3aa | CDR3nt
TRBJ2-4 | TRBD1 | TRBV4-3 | CASSHRQGVNIQYF | TGCGCCAGCAGCCACCGACAGGGGGTAAACATTCAGTACTTC
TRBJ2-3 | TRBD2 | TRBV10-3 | CATTGILAGGTDTQYF | TGTGCCACCACCGGGATACTAGCGGGGGGGACAGATACGCAGTATTTT
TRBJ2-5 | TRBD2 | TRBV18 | CASSPLPGGEQETQYF | TGTGCCAGCTCACCCCTTCCGGGGGGGGAGCAAGAGACCCAGTACTTC
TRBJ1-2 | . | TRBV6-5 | CASRRDAMGYTF | TGTGCCAGCAGGAGGGATGCTATGGGCTACACCTTC
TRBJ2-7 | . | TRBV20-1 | CSAREGNVGEQYF | TGCAGTGCTCGTGAGGGGAATGTGGGCGAGCAGTACTTC
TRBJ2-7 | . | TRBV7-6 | CASSLERVSLEQYF | TGTGCCAGCAGCTTGGAGAGGGTCTCCCTCGAGCAGTACTTC
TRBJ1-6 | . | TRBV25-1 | CASSLGPVGNNSPLHF | TGTGCCAGCAGTTTAGGGCCGGTAGGGAACAATTCACCCCTCCACTTT
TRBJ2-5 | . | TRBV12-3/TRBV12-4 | CASSPPPAETQYF | TGTGCCAGCAGTCCCCCGCCGGCCGAGACCCAGTACTTC
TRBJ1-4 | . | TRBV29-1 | CSVVGGNEKLFF | TGCAGCGTTGTAGGGGGTAATGAAAAACTGTTTTTT
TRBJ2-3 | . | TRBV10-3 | CAIQGSTDTQYF | TGTGCCATCCAAGGGTCCACAGATACGCAGTATTTT
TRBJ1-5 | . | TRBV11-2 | CASSLDRDQPQHF | TGTGCCAGCAGCTTAGACAGGGATCAGCCCCAGCATTTT
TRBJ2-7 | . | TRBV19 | CASSTLATVDEQYF | TGTGCCAGTAGTACCCTAGCGACGGTGGACGAGCAGTACTTC
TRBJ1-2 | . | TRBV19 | CASSRDRGYTF | TGTGCCAGTAGCAGAGACAGGGGCTACACCTTC
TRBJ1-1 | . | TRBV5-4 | CASSLEVLNTEAFF | TGTGCCAGCAGCTTGGAGGTATTGAACACTGAAGCTTTCTTT
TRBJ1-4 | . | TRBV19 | CASSIGNNEKLFF | TGTGCCAGTAGTATAGGAAATAATGAAAAACTGTTTTTT
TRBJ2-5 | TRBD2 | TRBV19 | CASTPTSGGPHF | TGTGCCAGTACGCCGACTAGCGGGGGCCCTCACTTC
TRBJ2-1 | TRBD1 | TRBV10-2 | CASSENARQGWNNEQFF | TGCGCCAGCAGTGAGAATGCTCGACAGGGGTGGAACAATGAGCAGTTCTTC
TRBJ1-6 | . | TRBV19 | CASRTVTNSPLHF | TGTGCCAGTAGGACAGTTACCAATTCACCCCTCCACTTT
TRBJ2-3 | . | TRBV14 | CASSQVRTTSGGDTQYF | TGTGCCAGCAGCCAAGTCAGGACAACCAGCGGTGGAGATACGCAGTATTTT
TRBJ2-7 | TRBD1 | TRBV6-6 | CASTQTGGTNEQYF | TGTGCCAGCACACAGACAGGGGGCACAAACGAGCAGTACTTC
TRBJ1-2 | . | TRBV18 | CASSPPGGVIGYTF | TGTGCCAGCTCACCACCAGGAGGGGTAATCGGCTACACCTTC
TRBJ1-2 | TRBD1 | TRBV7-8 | CASSTQGAGYGYTF | TGTGCCAGCAGTACTCAGGGGGCCGGCTATGGCTACACCTTC